This TCR beta chain was found in a study of T cell repertoires in cytomegalovirus infection. Overall study context: CMV epitopes in the study were HLA-C-restricted (recently identified) and HLA-B-restricted (well studied). TCR beta signatures that were public indicated CMV infection and matching HLA type.

Using its own MiXCR run on the reads, TCRdb lists one record per CDR3 protein. The table has 600,000 to 700,000 distinct CDR3 sequences, roughly 30% seen once. About this clonotype itself: No antigen is known for it.

Study-wide points: CMV carriers with the relevant HLA were identified by cumulative public TCR beta family frequency. HLA-C-restricted CMV clonotypes gave the most frequent clonotype in two of eight donors.

Trimming removed 6 bases from V and 1 base from J; junction bases left unmatched: 9. Germline V gene lookup returns CDR1 MNHNS and CDR2 SASEGT. The CDR3 has 16 residues. This chain uses TRBV6-1 with TRBJ2-1; 7 nucleotides line up with TRBD1. This clonotype originated in a human donor in good health (CMV status not recorded). Some clones in this sample may be carry-over from other donors' samples. This specimen consisted of cultured PBMCs, obtained from culture after CMV antigen stimulation. The CDR3 nucleotides are TGTGCCAGCAGCCCCACCGGGACAGTATCCTACAATGAGCAGTTCTTC. Protein product: CASSPTGTVSYNEQFF.